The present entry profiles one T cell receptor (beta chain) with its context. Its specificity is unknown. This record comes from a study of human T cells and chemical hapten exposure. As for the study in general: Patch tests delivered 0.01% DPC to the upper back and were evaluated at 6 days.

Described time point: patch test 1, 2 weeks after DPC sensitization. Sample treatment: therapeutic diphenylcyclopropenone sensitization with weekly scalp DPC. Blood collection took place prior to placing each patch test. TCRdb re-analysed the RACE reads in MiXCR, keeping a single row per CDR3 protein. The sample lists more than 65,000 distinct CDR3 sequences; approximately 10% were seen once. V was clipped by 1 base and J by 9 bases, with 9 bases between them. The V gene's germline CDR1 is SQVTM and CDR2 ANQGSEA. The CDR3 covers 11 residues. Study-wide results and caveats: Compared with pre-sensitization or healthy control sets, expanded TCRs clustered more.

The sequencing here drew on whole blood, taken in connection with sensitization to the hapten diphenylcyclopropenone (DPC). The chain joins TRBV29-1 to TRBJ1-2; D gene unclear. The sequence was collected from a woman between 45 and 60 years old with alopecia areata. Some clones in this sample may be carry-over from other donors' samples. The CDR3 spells CSVEVGKRYTF. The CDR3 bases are TGCAGCGTTGAAGTGGGGAAGCGCTACACCTTC. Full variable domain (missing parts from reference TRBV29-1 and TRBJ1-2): SAVISQKPSRDICQRGTSLTIQCQVDSQVTMMFWYRQQPGQSLTLIATANQGSEATYESGFVIDKFPISRPNLTFSTLTVSNMSPEDSSIYLCSVEVGKRYTFGSGTRLTVV.